This entry lists 20 T cell receptor beta chains sequenced from one sample in a study of human T cells and chemical hapten exposure. Described time point: patch test 1, 2 weeks after DPC sensitization. Stated treatment: therapeutic diphenylcyclopropenone sensitization with weekly scalp DPC. In TCRdb, the RACE reads were re-called with MiXCR into one record per CDR3 protein. The sample contains 74,000 or so distinct CDR3 sequences, approximately 12% of which appear only once. Source: whole blood, taken in connection with sensitization to the hapten diphenylcyclopropenone (DPC). Receptor source: a woman aged 55-70 years with alopecia areata. Some clones in this sample may be carry-over from other donors' samples.

This clonotype appeared many times. This rearrangement joins TRBV29-1 to TRBJ2-2; perhaps TRBD2 as D (6 bases). This CDR3 contains 15 residues. Germline-derived CDR1 and CDR2 are SQVTM and ANQGSEA. Trimming took off 4 bases at V and 0 bases at J, with 12 bases between the two ends. CDR3 region: CSVGRDSTNTGELFF. The CDR3, as DNA: TGCAGCGTTGGGAGGGACTCAACGAACACCGGGGAGCTGTTTTTT.

This clonotype was recorded a few times. The V gene is TRBV29-1, the J gene TRBJ1-5; the D gene is possibly TRBD1 (6 bases). Trimming pared 1 base from V and 7 bases from J, leaving 11 bases between. Germline V gene data show CDR1 as SQVTM and CDR2 as ANQGSEA. The CDR3 totals 13 residues. CDR3 residues: CSVEAGGGQPQHF. The DNA for the CDR3 is TGCAGCGTTGAAGCGGGGGGCGGGCAGCCCCAGCATTTT.

This clonotype appeared a few times. A read error may account for a junction end that differs from germline. The rearrangement links TRBV10-3 to TRBJ1-2; unclear D gene. The CDR3 is 11 amino acids. Germline CDR1 reads ENHRY; CDR2 reads SYGVKD. The CDR3 here is CAISESGRLNF. In DNA form, the CDR3 reads TGTGCCATCAGTGAGTCGGGCAGACTAAACTTC.

The J gene is TRBJ2-1, the V gene TRBV30, with 8 bases aligning to TRBD2. Germline trimming cut 4 bases from V and 7 bases from J; bases unmatched to any gene: 6. The CDR3 loop spans 13 amino acids. CDR1 GTSNPN and CDR2 SVGIG come from the germline V gene (reference sequence). CDR3 sequence reads: CAWNGGVVNEQFF. For the CDR3, the DNA is TGTGCCTGGAACGGGGGGGTGGTTAATGAGCAGTTCTTC.

The chain carries TRBV7-6 and TRBJ2-3; D remains unclear. Germline CDR1 and CDR2: SGHVS and FNYEAQ. The CDR3 spans 14 residues. V was pared by 3 bases and J by 1 base, with 8 bases between. In DNA form, the CDR3 reads TGTGCCAGCAGCTTGAGTCGGGGCACAGATACGCAGTATTTT. Translating gives CASSLSRGTDTQYF. The variable domain in full, with the rest retrieved from reference TRBV7-6 and TRBJ2-3, is GAGVSQSPRYKVTKRGQDVALRCDPISGHVSLYWYRQALGQGPEFLTYFNYEAQQDKSGLPNDRFSAERPEGSISTLTIQRTEQRDSAMYRCASSLSRGTDTQYFGPGTRLTVL.

The rearrangement uses TRBV11-1 and TRBJ2-7; D unresolved. CDR3 size: 13 residues. Trimming left V 5 bases short and J 3 bases short, with 11 bases between. Germline V CDR1 and CDR2: SGHAT, FQDESV (reference sequence). CDR3 protein: CASSTFDGYEQYF. CDR3 coding DNA: TGTGCCAGCAGCACCTTCGACGGCTACGAGCAGTACTTC.

This clonotype was detected once. The chain carries TRBV4-1 and TRBJ1-2; 7 bases align to TRBD1. Germline V gene lookup returns CDR1 MGHRA and CDR2 YSYEKL. The V and J ends lost 2 bases and 4 bases, in that order; junction bases with no gene match: 13. CDR3 length equals 17 residues. Written as DNA, the CDR3 is TGCGCCAGCAGCCAAAATCCGGGACAGAGAATAAGCTATGGCTACACCTTC. This encodes CASSQNPGQRISYGYTF.

The chain uses TRBV10-3 and TRBJ1-5, with D unresolved. Trimming pared 0 bases from V and 8 bases from J, leaving 11 bases between. The CDR3 has 14 residues. The germline V gene has CDR1 ENHRY and CDR2 SYGVKD. The CDR3 is CAISESGPHEPQHF. The CDR3 nucleotides are TGTGCCATCAGTGAGTCGGGCCCTCATGAGCCCCAGCATTTT.

This clonotype was observed at least ten times. This chain joins TRBV28 and TRBJ2-7; D is unclear. Trimming took 10 bases from V and 0 from J, leaving 10 bases between them. The germline V gene encodes CDR1 MDHEN and CDR2 SYDVKM. This CDR3 spans 12 amino acids. CDR3 coding DNA: TGTGCCACCGTAAGGAGCTCCTACGAGCAGTACTTC. The encoded protein is CATVRSSYEQYF.

This clonotype was counted only a few times. The rearrangement links TRBV29-1 to TRBJ2-1, with D perhaps matching TRBD1 or TRBD2 (5 bases each). This CDR3 has 13 amino acids. V was trimmed by 7 bases and J by 9 bases, leaving 19 bases between them. In germline, CDR1 is SQVTM, CDR2 ANQGSEA. CDR3 residues: CSGGITAWGEQFF. Written as DNA, the CDR3 is TGCAGCGGGGGGATCACGGCCTGGGGTGAGCAGTTCTTC.

This clonotype was counted ten times or more. The rearrangement joins TRBV7-9 to TRBJ2-1; 7 bases are shared with TRBD1. V dropped 5 bases and J dropped 9; count of bases not matched to a gene: 4. Germline V gives CDR1 SEHNR, CDR2 FQNEAQ (reference sequence). The CDR3 spans 12 residues. CDR3 sequence: CASSPRGFEQFF. CDR3 in DNA: TGTGCCAGCAGCCCCAGGGGGTTTGAGCAGTTCTTC.

This sequence joins TRBV12-3 or TRBV12-4 and TRBJ2-1; D perhaps matches TRBD2 (5 bases). Trimming shortened V by 6 bases and J by 5 bases, and 17 bases separated the two germline ends. The CDR3 is made up of 15 amino acids. CDR3 nucleotides: TGTGCCAGCAGGGGAGCGAGCGGAGCCAACAATGAGCAGTTCTTC. As protein: CASRGASGANNEQFF.

This clonotype came up many times. The rearrangement uses TRBV6-5 and TRBJ2-1; D could derive from TRBD1 or TRBD2 (5 bases each). The V gene lost 3 bases and the J gene lost 5 bases, with 17 bases spanning the gap. This CDR3 is 16 amino acids long. Germline V gene data show CDR1 as MNHEY and CDR2 as SVGAGI. This CDR3 reads CASSYLTGTTHNEQFF. The DNA for the CDR3 is TGTGCCAGCAGTTATCTCACCGGGACCACCCACAATGAGCAGTTCTTC.

This clonotype has ten or more counts. The chain recombines TRBV12-3 or TRBV12-4 with TRBJ1-3; D is uncertain. The V end was cut by 2 bases, the J end by 0 bases, with 11 bases between. This CDR3 has 16 residues. The CDR3 sequence is CASSLLAAISGNTIYF. The CDR3, as DNA: TGTGCCAGCAGTTTACTGGCGGCAATCTCTGGAAACACCATATATTTT.

This clonotype was found many times. The rearrangement uses TRBV7-6 and TRBJ1-6, with D uncertain. The CDR3 runs 13 residues. Looked up from germline, CDR1 is SGHVS and CDR2 is FNYEAQ. V dropped 8 bases and J dropped 7 bases, with 12 bases sitting between them. The DNA for the CDR3 is TGTGCCAGCTGTGTACAGCTGAATTCACCCCTCCACTTT. It yields the protein CASCVQLNSPLHF.

This clonotype was seen ten or more times. The chain carries TRBV3-1 and TRBJ2-3; no definite D call. The CDR3 has 16 amino acids. Germline CDR1 is LGHDT and CDR2 is YNNKEL (reference sequence). The V gene lost 3 bases and the J gene lost 5 bases, with 18 bases spanning the gap. In DNA, the CDR3 is TGTGCCAGCAGCCAGTGGACGGACCCACGAGGAGATACGCAGTATTTT. It translates to CASSQWTDPRGDTQYF.

In this sample, this clonotype turned up many times. The genes are TRBV7-2 and TRBJ2-3; D call uncertain. V dropped 6 bases and J dropped 1 base, with 11 bases sitting between them. The CDR3 length is 14 residues. Germline-derived CDR1 and CDR2 are SGHTA and FQGNSA. CDR3 bases: TGTGCCAGCAGGGATGCTAGGGGCACAGATACGCAGTATTTT. Translation gives CASRDARGTDTQYF.

This clonotype was seen a few times. This sequence joins TRBV6-2 or TRBV6-3 and TRBJ2-3; no clear D. The germline CDR1 and CDR2 sequences are MNHEY and SVGEGT. Trimming removed 5 bases from V and 5 bases from J, with 11 bases in between. The length of the CDR3 is 13 residues. The CDR3 here is CASSHPPLDTQYF. The CDR3 nucleotides are TGTGCCAGCAGTCACCCGCCACTAGATACGCAGTATTTT.

A few counts support this clonotype. The rearrangement joins TRBV7-8 to TRBJ2-1; the match to TRBD1 covers 9 bases. The CDR3 spans 15 residues. Germline values: CDR1 SGHVS, CDR2 FQNEAQ. V was clipped by 0 bases and J by 10 bases; unmatched bases: 7. CDR3 residues: CASSLAGQGGREQFF. Written as DNA, the CDR3 is TGTGCCAGCAGCTTAGCGGGACAGGGAGGTCGCGAGCAGTTCTTC. Based on the CDR3 plus reference TRBV7-8 and TRBJ2-1, the full variable domain is GAGVSQSPRYKVAKRGQDVALRCDPISGHVSLFWYQQALGQGPEFLTYFQNEAQLDKSGLPSDRFFAERPEGSVSTLKIQRTQQEDSAVYLCASSLAGQGGREQFFGPGTRLTVL.

V is TRBV10-3 and J is TRBJ1-5; the D gene is possibly TRBD1 (5 bases). V was clipped by 6 bases and J by 3 bases, with 9 bases between them. This CDR3 comprises 13 residues. Germline assignment: CDR1 ENHRY and CDR2 SYGVKD. This chain's CDR3 is CAISEGTNQPQHF. CDR3 DNA sequence: TGTGCCATCAGCGAGGGGACCAATCAGCCCCAGCATTTT.